This TCR beta chain comes out of a study of blood T cell repertoires in COVID-19. Turning to the study itself: Some COVID-19 samples were acute and others convalescent; all came from the United States, Italy and Spain.

The V gene's germline CDR1 is MNHEY and CDR2 SVGAGI. This CDR3 is 13 amino acids long. V trimming: 6 bases; J trimming: 4 bases; junction bases outside the gene matches: 2. Adults between about 18 and 95 years of age took part from under 30 US areas. As handled by the study authors: Amplifying reference gene primers gave estimates of nucleated cell counts. Some clones are missing from TCRdb's copy, which holds only in-frame ones; the method was immunoSEQ multiplex PCR. V and J calls and clone size come straight from that table; D and trimming were deduced from the DNA. This sample has roughly 330,000 clones, with approximately 84% found just once.

The chain joins TRBV6-5 to TRBJ1-5; 8 nucleotides agree with TRBD1. The origin of this receptor is a woman aged 18-29 years who had recovered from COVID-19. The specimen was PBMCs or T cells enriched from blood (not recorded which). The CDR3 DNA follows: TGTGCCAGCAGCCAGGGGGCGAATCAGCCCCAGCATTTT. Amino acids: CASSQGANQPQHF.